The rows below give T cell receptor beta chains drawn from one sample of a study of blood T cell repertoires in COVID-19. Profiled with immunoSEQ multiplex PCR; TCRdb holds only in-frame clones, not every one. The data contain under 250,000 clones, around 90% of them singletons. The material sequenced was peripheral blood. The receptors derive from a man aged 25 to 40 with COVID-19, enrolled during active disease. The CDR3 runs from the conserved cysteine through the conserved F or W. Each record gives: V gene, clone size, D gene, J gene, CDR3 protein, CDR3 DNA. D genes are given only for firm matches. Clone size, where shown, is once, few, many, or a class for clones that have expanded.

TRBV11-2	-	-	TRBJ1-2	CASSLVGGGYTF	TGTGCCAGCAGCTTAGTGGGGGGTGGCTACACCTTC
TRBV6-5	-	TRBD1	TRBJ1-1	CTAGDRGNTEAFF	TGTACCGCCGGGGACAGGGGGAACACTGAAGCTTTCTTT
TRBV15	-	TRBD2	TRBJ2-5	CATSRARRLAGKEETQYF	TGTGCCACCAGCAGAGCCCGTCGACTAGCGGGAAAGGAGGAGACCCAGTACTTC
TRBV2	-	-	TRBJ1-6	CASSDLGSSYNSPLHF	TGTGCCAGCAGTGATCTCGGGAGCTCCTATAATTCACCCCTCCACTTT
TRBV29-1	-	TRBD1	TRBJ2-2	CSVTGAGELFF	TGCAGCGTCACAGGGGCCGGGGAGCTGTTTTTT
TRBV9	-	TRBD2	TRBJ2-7	CASSVETSGSYEQYF	TGTGCCAGCAGCGTAGAGACTAGCGGGAGCTACGAGCAGTACTTC
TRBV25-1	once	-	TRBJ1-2	CASSVRGDGYTF	TGTGCCAGCAGTGTCAGGGGCGACGGCTACACCTTC
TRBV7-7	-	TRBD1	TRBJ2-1	CASSPGTGGSYNEQFF	TGTGCCAGCAGCCCAGGGACAGGGGGGTCTTACAATGAGCAGTTCTTC
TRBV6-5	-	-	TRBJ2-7	CASSYSFGRSYEQYF	TGTGCCAGCAGTTACTCATTTGGCAGATCATACGAGCAGTACTTC
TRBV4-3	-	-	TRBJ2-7	CASSQDNRGTSQLYEQYF	TGCGCCAGCAGCCAAGATAATCGGGGTACTAGCCAACTTTACGAGCAGTACTTC
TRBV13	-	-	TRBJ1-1	CASSLQGGTEAFF	TGTGCCAGCAGCTTACAGGGAGGGACTGAAGCTTTCTTT
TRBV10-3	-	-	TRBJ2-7	CAISVTGSYEQYF	TGTGCCATCAGTGTAACAGGATCCTACGAGCAGTACTTC
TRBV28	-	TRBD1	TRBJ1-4	CASSPSLGTGGEKANEKLFF	TGTGCCAGCAGCCCCTCCCTCGGGACAGGGGGCGAGAAGGCTAATGAAAAACTGTTTTTT
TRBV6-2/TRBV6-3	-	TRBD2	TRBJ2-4	CASSRSGGTDIQYF	TGTGCCAGCAGCCGTAGCGGGGGAACTGACATTCAGTACTTC
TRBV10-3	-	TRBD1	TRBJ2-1	CAISESKGAIRQFF	TGTGCCATCAGTGAAAGTAAGGGGGCGATCCGGCAGTTCTTC
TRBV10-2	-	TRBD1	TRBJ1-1	CASRRQGVNTEAFF	TGCGCCAGCAGGCGACAGGGGGTGAACACTGAAGCTTTCTTT
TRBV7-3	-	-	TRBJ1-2	CASSPRRHGYTF	TGTGCCAGCAGCCCACGCAGGCACGGCTACACCTTC
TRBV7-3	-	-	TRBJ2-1	CASSYSGAEQFF	TGTGCCAGCAGCTATAGTGGTGCTGAGCAGTTCTTC
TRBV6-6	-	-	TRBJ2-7	CASSLGQSSYEQYF	TGTGCCAGCAGTTTGGGACAAAGCTCCTACGAGCAGTACTTC
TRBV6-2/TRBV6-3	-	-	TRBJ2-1	CASSPLVGGAEQFF	TGTGCCAGCAGTCCCTTAGTAGGGGGGGCTGAGCAGTTCTTC
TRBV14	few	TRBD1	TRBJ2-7	CASSHPFDRADEQYF	TGTGCCAGCAGCCACCCCTTTGACAGGGCGGACGAGCAGTACTTC
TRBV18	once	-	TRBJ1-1	CASSPPAGPNTEAFF	TGTGCCAGCTCACCACCGGCGGGGCCGAACACTGAAGCTTTCTTT
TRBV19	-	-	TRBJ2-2	CASSIILGPLFF	TGTGCCAGTAGTATAATCCTAGGCCCCCTGTTTTTT
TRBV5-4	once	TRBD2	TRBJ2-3	CASSLRASGRSTDTQYF	TGTGCCAGCAGCTTGCGGGCTAGCGGGAGGAGCACAGATACGCAGTATTTT
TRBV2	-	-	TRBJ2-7	CASSDPRVNSYEQYF	TGTGCCAGCTCCGACCCCAGGGTAAACTCCTACGAGCAGTACTTC
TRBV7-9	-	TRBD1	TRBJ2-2	CASSRQGPSNTGELFF	TGTGCCAGCAGCCGACAGGGGCCCTCTAACACCGGGGAGCTGTTTTTT
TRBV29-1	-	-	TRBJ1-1	CSVLYQGTEAFF	TGCAGCGTTCTTTATCAGGGAACTGAAGCTTTCTTT
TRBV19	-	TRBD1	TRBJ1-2	CASSTGGQAAVSYTF	TGTGCCAGTAGTACCGGGGGACAGGCCGCCGTCAGCTACACCTTC
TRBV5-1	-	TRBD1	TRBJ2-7	CASSLDPGTVWDEQYF	TGCGCCAGCAGCTTGGATCCTGGGACAGTTTGGGACGAGCAGTACTTC
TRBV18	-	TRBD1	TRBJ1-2	CASSPTGGADYGYTF	TGTGCCAGCTCACCGACAGGGGGCGCCGACTATGGCTACACCTTC
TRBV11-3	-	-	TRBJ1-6	CASSLGSSPLHF	TGTGCCAGCAGCTTAGGAAGCTCACCCCTCCACTTT
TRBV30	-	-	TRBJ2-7	CAWSWGTGAYEQYF	TGTGCCTGGAGCTGGGGGACGGGAGCCTACGAGCAGTACTTC
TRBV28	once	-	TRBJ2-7	CASSVLSSYEQYF	TGTGCCAGCAGCGTACTGAGCTCCTACGAGCAGTACTTC
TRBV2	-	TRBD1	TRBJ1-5	CASRLQGEGNQPQHF	TGTGCCAGCAGGCTACAGGGGGAAGGCAATCAGCCCCAGCATTTT
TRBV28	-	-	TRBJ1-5	CASTRARSNQPQHF	TGTGCCAGCACCAGGGCAAGGAGCAATCAGCCCCAGCATTTT
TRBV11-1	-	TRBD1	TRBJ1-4	CASSRDRGHNEKLFF	TGTGCCAGCAGCCGGGACAGGGGTCATAATGAAAAACTGTTTTTT
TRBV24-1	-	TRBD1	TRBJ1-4	CATSDGQGINEKLFF	TGTGCCACCAGTGACGGACAGGGGATTAATGAAAAACTGTTTTTT
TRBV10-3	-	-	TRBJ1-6	CAIRRDFNSPLHF	TGTGCCATCAGGCGGGACTTTAATTCACCCCTCCACTTT
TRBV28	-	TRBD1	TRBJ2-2	CASRAPGQGAGELFF	TGTGCCAGCAGAGCCCCGGGACAGGGGGCCGGGGAGCTGTTTTTT
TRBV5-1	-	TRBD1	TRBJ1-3	CASSFPGQGTTGNTIYF	TGCGCCAGCAGCTTTCCGGGACAGGGGACGACTGGAAACACCATATATTTT
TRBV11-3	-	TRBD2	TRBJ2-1	CASSLSGRIYNEQFF	TGTGCCAGCAGCTTAAGCGGGAGGATTTACAATGAGCAGTTCTTC
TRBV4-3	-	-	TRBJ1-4	CASSQDTVGGEKLFF	TGCGCCAGCAGCCAAGATACAGTAGGGGGTGAAAAACTGTTTTTT
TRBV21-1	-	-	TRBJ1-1	CASSIQTGLGTEAFF	TGTGCCAGCAGCATCCAGACAGGGTTGGGCACTGAAGCTTTCTTT
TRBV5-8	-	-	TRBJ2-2	CASSLGTVNTGELFF	TGTGCCAGCAGCTTGGGGACAGTCAATACCGGGGAGCTGTTTTTT
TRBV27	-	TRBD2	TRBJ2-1	CASRTGTSGGNEQFF	TGTGCCAGCAGAACCGGGACTAGCGGGGGGAATGAGCAGTTCTTC
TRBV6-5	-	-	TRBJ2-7	CASSYRGSKGDEQYF	TGTGCCAGCAGTTATCGGGGAAGTAAGGGAGACGAGCAGTACTTC
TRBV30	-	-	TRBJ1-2	CAWSPGSNYGYTF	TGTGCCTGGAGCCCCGGGTCTAACTATGGCTACACCTTC
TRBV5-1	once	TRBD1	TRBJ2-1	CASSSRIQGNNEQFF	TGCGCCAGCAGCTCACGTATACAGGGGAACAATGAGCAGTTCTTC
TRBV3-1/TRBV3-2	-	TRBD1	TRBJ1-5	CASSQGTGAQPQHF	TGTGCCAGCAGCCAAGGGACAGGGGCTCAGCCCCAGCATTTT
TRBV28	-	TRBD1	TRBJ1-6	CASSLPQGAGYNSPLHF	TGTGCCAGCAGTTTACCCCAGGGGGCCGGCTATAATTCACCCCTCCACTTT